This TCR beta chain is drawn from a study of lymphopenia after photon versus proton radiotherapy. This CDR3 spans 12 amino acids. In germline, CDR1 is SGHKS, CDR2 YYEKEE (reference sequence). V lost 1 base and J 7 bases, leaving 8 bases between the germline ends. The data were produced by immunoSEQ multiplex PCR, yet TCRdb's version contains in-frame clones alone and is incomplete. The sample holds 20,000 to 25,000 clones, about 90% seen once. This sample comprised peripheral blood, obtained from a patient treated with proton-based radiotherapy. The source is a woman aged 70-85 years with pancreatic cancer. Some clones in this sample may be carry-over from other donors' samples. The chain joins TRBV5-5 to TRBJ1-2, with D tentatively TRBD1 (6 bases). Here the CDR3 reads CASSLTGSGYTF. As DNA, the CDR3 is TGTGCCAGCAGCTTGACAGGGTCTGGCTACACCTTC.